One and the same sample provided the 8 T cell receptor beta chains below, sequenced in a study of T cell responses to AZD1222 COVID-19 vaccine. Profiled with immunoSEQ multiplex PCR; TCRdb holds only in-frame clones, not every one. The sample shows some 97,000 clones, approximately 90% of them seen only once. The material sequenced was peripheral blood, taken on day 0 of AZD1222 vaccination. The origin of the receptors is an adult in good health.

The chain links TRBV2 to TRBJ1-2; D is unclear. V was shortened by 5 bases and J by 4 bases, with 8 bases between the two germline ends. Germline V gives CDR1 SNHLY, CDR2 FYNNEI. The CDR3 is made up of 12 amino acids. DNA of the CDR3: TGTGCCAGCAGTATTTTAGCCTATGGCTACACCTTC. This encodes CASSILAYGYTF.

Here the CDR3 reads CASSLGGTDTQYF. The CDR3 DNA reads TGTGCCAGCAGTCTGGGGGGCACAGATACGCAGTATTTT. The chain recombines TRBV27 with TRBJ2-3, with D perhaps assigned TRBD1 or TRBD2 (5 bases each). The CDR3 is made up of 13 amino acids. Looked up from germline, CDR1 is MNHEY and CDR2 is SMNVEV (reference sequence). Trimming left V 5 bases short and J 1 base short, with 7 bases between.

The J gene is TRBJ1-5, the V gene TRBV27; 7 bases align to TRBD1. The CDR3 spans 14 residues. The ends lost 5 bases at V and 6 bases at J; junction bases unmatched: 7. Germline loops: CDR1 MNHEY, CDR2 SMNVEV (reference sequence). CDR3 coding DNA: TGTGCCAGCAGTCACAGGGGAGCCGGTCAGCCCCAGCATTTT. Translation gives CASSHRGAGQPQHF.

The chain has TRBV9 and TRBJ1-1; 10 nucleotides agree with TRBD1. V lost 4 bases, J lost 6 bases, and 6 bases stayed unmatched. Germline CDR1 reads SGDLS; CDR2 reads YYNGEE. This CDR3 has 14 amino acids. The CDR3 region is CASSTRTGGAEAFF. CDR3 DNA: TGTGCCAGCAGCACTCGGACAGGGGGGGCTGAAGCTTTCTTT.

CDR3 residues: CASSGLAGGLGFVGELFF. For the CDR3, the DNA is TGTGCCAGCAGTGGACTAGCGGGAGGGCTTGGGTTCGTCGGGGAGCTGTTTTTT. The chain has TRBV6-2 or TRBV6-3 and TRBJ2-2, with 15 bases matching TRBD2. The CDR3 loop spans 18 amino acids. CDR1 is MNHEY, CDR2 SVGEGT, per germline. V lost 5 bases, J lost 7 bases, and 11 bases stayed unmatched.

CDR3 residues: CASSEADSLAKNIQYF. CDR3 DNA: TGTGCCAGCAGTGAAGCGGACAGTCTAGCCAAAAACATTCAGTACTTC. This chain uses TRBV6-1 with TRBJ2-4; possibly TRBD1 for D (6 bases). The V gene lost 0 bases and the J gene lost 0 bases, with 9 bases spanning the gap. The CDR3 is made up of 16 amino acids. Per germline, CDR1 MNHNS and CDR2 SASEGT.

This clone was found once. The rearrangement links TRBV10-3 to TRBJ1-1; 8 bases line up with TRBD1. V trimming: 11 bases; J trimming: 2 bases; junction bases outside the gene matches: 16. The length of the CDR3 is 16 residues. The germline gives CDR1 ENHRY, CDR2 SYGVKD. CDR3 amino acids: CAVTPRGPKLNTEAFF. In DNA, the CDR3 is TGTGCCGTTACCCCCAGGGGGCCGAAGCTTAACACTGAAGCTTTCTTT.

The chain combines TRBV7-9 with TRBJ2-3; D perhaps matches TRBD1 (6 bases). V lost 4 bases and J 0 bases, leaving 14 bases between the germline ends. This CDR3 contains 16 residues. Germline V gene sequence: CDR1 SEHNR, CDR2 FQNEAQ (reference sequence). In nucleotides, the CDR3 is TGTGCCAGCAGCTCCCTGGGGGACACTAGCACAGATACGCAGTATTTT. Protein product: CASSSLGDTSTDTQYF.